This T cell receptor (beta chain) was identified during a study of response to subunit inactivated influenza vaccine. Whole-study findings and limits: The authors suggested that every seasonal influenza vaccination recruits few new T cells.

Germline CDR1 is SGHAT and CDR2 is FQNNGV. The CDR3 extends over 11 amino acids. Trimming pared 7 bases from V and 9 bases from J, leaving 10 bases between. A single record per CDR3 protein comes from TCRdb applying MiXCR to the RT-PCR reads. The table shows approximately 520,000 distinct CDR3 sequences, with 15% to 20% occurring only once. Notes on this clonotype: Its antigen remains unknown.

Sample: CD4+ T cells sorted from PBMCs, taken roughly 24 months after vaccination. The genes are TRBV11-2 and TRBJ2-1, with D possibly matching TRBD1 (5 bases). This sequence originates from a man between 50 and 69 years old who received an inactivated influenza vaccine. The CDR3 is CASKGNGEQFF. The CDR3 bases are TGTGCCAGCAAGGGGAATGGTGAGCAGTTCTTC.